Given below is one TCR beta chain in context. Its antigen is unidentified. Samples were taken several times over chemoradiotherapy. These data originate in a study of chemoradiotherapy in HPV16-positive cancers. At the level of the study: Candidate HPV-specific T-cell clones and common TCR motifs came from functional assays in two HPV16-positive patients.

The study's findings and limits: In HPV16-positive patients, HPV-responsive T-cell expansion tracked better recurrence-free survival. Non-HPV-specific T cells did not expand in tumors during treatment, whereas candidate HPV-specific clones and E7-related motifs did.

CDR3 length: 11 residues. Germline CDR1 is MNHNY and CDR2 is SVGAGI (reference sequence). The V end was cut by 3 bases, the J end by 6 bases, with 5 bases between. Here immunoSEQ multiplex PCR was the method, and the copy in TCRdb shows in-frame clones only, minus some. The data contain roughly 5,800 clones, about three quarters of them seen just once; the ten biggest clones take up around 9.9%. This sample was taken from a patient who underwent chemoradiotherapy. The sequence derives from a human donor with HPV-associated anogenital cancer. The chain is built from TRBV6-6 and TRBJ1-2; D remains unclear. The CDR3 sequence is CASSYGDGYTF. CDR3 DNA sequence: TGTGCCAGCAGTTATGGGGATGGCTACACCTTC.